A selection of T cell receptor beta chains follows, all from one sample in a study of blood T cell repertoires in COVID-19. TCRdb's table, derived via immunoSEQ multiplex PCR, lists solely in-frame clones and lacks some. The sample lists about 480,000 clones; approximately 88% were seen once. The sequenced sample was PBMCs or T cells enriched from blood (not recorded which). The source is a woman aged 40 to 55 who had recovered from COVID-19. The CDR3 runs from the conserved cysteine through the conserved F or W. A D gene is named only where the DNA matches it firmly. Size values are once, few and many counts, or a class for expanded clones, and some rows have none.

j_call v_call d_call clone_size cdr3_nt cdr3_aa
TRBJ2-1 TRBV9 TRBD1 few TGTGCCAGCAGCGCTACAGGGGGCCGATACAATGAGCAGTTCTTC CASSATGGRYNEQFF
TRBJ2-4 TRBV6-1 TRBD1 . TGTGCCAGCAGTGAAGGACAGGGCAGCGCCAAAAACATTCAGTACTTC CASSEGQGSAKNIQYF
TRBJ1-1 TRBV6-5 . . TGTGCCAGCAGTTACGATCGGGGCACTGAAGCTTTCTTT CASSYDRGTEAFF
TRBJ2-1 TRBV6-5 . . TGTGCCAGCAGCCACGTTGTAGGGGGGGCCCATGAGCAGTTCTTC CASSHVVGGAHEQFF
TRBJ2-7 TRBV4-3 . . TGCGCCAGCAGCCAAGAGGCCGGGACTTTCTACGAGCAGTACTTC CASSQEAGTFYEQYF
TRBJ2-5 TRBV29-1 TRBD1 . TGCAGCGTTGCCCCACGAGACAGGGTTCGGGAGACCCAGTACTTC CSVAPRDRVRETQYF
TRBJ2-5 TRBV13 TRBD2 . TGTGCCAGCAGCCTAATACTAGGTACTAGCGGGAGGGGAGAGACCCAGTACTTC CASSLILGTSGRGETQYF
TRBJ1-5 TRBV4-2 TRBD1 once TGTGCCAGCAGCCAAGGTGGGACAGAAAATCAGCCCCAGCATTTT CASSQGGTENQPQHF
TRBJ1-1 TRBV12-3/TRBV12-4 . . TGTGCCAGCAGTGAGACAGGACATGAAGCTTTCTTT CASSETGHEAFF
TRBJ2-3 TRBV13 . . TGTGCCAGCAGCCCCTACCCCGGGTCACAGGGTACGCAGTATTTT CASSPYPGSQGTQYF
TRBJ1-2 TRBV12-3/TRBV12-4 . . TGTGCCAGCAGTTTAGACAGGTCCTATGGCTACACCTTC CASSLDRSYGYTF
TRBJ2-7 TRBV7-2 . . TGTGCCAGCAGCTTGCAACTTACTGGGCCCTACGAGCAGTACTTC CASSLQLTGPYEQYF
TRBJ2-1 TRBV5-1 TRBD2 . TGCGCCAGCAGCTTTAGCGGGAGTCTCTACAATGAGCAGTTCTTC CASSFSGSLYNEQFF
TRBJ2-7 TRBV18 TRBD2 many TGTGCCAGCTCCTTTGGCGGGACTAGCAGCCACGAGCAGTACTTC CASSFGGTSSHEQYF
TRBJ1-1 TRBV19 . . TGTGCCAGTAGTATCTCTGGGAGCACTGAAGCTTTCTTT CASSISGSTEAFF
TRBJ2-1 TRBV7-8 . . TGTGCCAGCAGCGGCGACTTGGCCCCACCCTGGTCGAGCTCCTACAATGAGCAGTTCTTC CASSGDLAPPWSSSYNEQFF
TRBJ1-2 TRBV29-1 . . TGCAGCGTTGAAGTCCAGGGCGTCGGCTATGGCTACACCTTC CSVEVQGVGYGYTF
TRBJ1-1 TRBV4-3 . . TGCGCCAGCAGCCCTCGGACAGCTTTCACTGAAGCTTTCTTT CASSPRTAFTEAFF
TRBJ1-4 TRBV2 . . TGTGCCACCCGGGCAGGGGAGACTAATGAAAAACTGTTTTTT CATRAGETNEKLFF
TRBJ1-1 TRBV24-1 . . TGTGCCACCAGTGATCCCTCTATGAACACTGAAGCTTTCTTT CATSDPSMNTEAFF
TRBJ1-6 TRBV5-6 . . TGTGCCAGCAGCCTGGTGGCAGGCGTTTGGAATTCACCCCTCCACTTT CASSLVAGVWNSPLHF
TRBJ1-2 TRBV10-3 TRBD1 few TGTGCCATCGGACAGGGAAGACAAAATGGCTACACCTTC CAIGQGRQNGYTF
TRBJ1-2 TRBV7-9 TRBD1 . TGTGCCAGCAGCTTATTGCAGGGGGCGGACGGCTACACCTTC CASSLLQGADGYTF
TRBJ1-1 TRBV27 TRBD1 . TGTGCCAGCAGTCCCAGGACAGGGTGGGACACTGAAGCTTTCTTT CASSPRTGWDTEAFF
TRBJ1-1 TRBV18 . . TGTGCCAGCTCACTTCAGGAGAACACTGAAGCTTTCTTT CASSLQENTEAFF
TRBJ2-7 TRBV6-1 TRBD2 . TGTGCCAGCAGTGAGCTAGCGGACTCCTCCTACGAGCAGTACTTC CASSELADSSYEQYF
TRBJ2-1 TRBV9 . . TGTGCCAGCAGCGTACCTCGTGCGGGGAGCTCCTACAATGAGCAGTTCTTC CASSVPRAGSSYNEQFF
TRBJ1-5 TRBV19 TRBD1 few TGTGCCAGTAGGACAGGGCCTTTTCAGCCCCAGCATTTT CASRTGPFQPQHF
TRBJ2-6 TRBV5-6 . . TGTGCCAGCAGCTTGGCCGGGTCTCAATCCTCTGGGGCCAACGTCCTGACTTTC CASSLAGSQSSGANVLTF
TRBJ2-7 TRBV28 . . TGTGCCAGCAGGCTCTCCACCGGGGACTCCTACGAGCAGTACTTC CASRLSTGDSYEQYF
TRBJ1-4 TRBV5-4 TRBD1 . TGTGCCAGCAGCACCTCGACAGGGATAAATGAAAAACTGTTTTTT CASSTSTGINEKLFF
TRBJ2-7 TRBV6-2/TRBV6-3 . . TGTGCCAGCAGCGCCAGTATCGAGCAGTACTTC CASSASIEQYF
TRBJ2-1 TRBV18 TRBD2 . TGTGCCAGCTCACCATCTTTCGTACACTTGGCGGGAGAGTACAATGAGCAGTTCTTC CASSPSFVHLAGEYNEQFF
TRBJ2-3 TRBV5-1 TRBD2 . TGCGCCAGCAGTTTTGGGACTAGCGGGATATTTACAGATACGCAGTATTTT CASSFGTSGIFTDTQYF
TRBJ2-7 TRBV29-1 . . TGCAGCGTTGGGGGGGACGGCTCATACGAGCAGTACTTC CSVGGDGSYEQYF
TRBJ1-6 TRBV6-5 . . TGTGCCAGCAGTTACTCGGGCGGGAATTCACCCCTCCACTTT CASSYSGGNSPLHF
TRBJ1-3 TRBV3-1/TRBV3-2 TRBD1 . TGTGCCAGCAGCTCCAGGGGGTCTGGAAACACCATATATTTT CASSSRGSGNTIYF
TRBJ2-3 TRBV28 TRBD2 . TGTGCCAGCAGTTTGATACAAAGGGGAGGGAGGGATACGCAGTATTTT CASSLIQRGGRDTQYF
TRBJ2-5 TRBV24-1 TRBD1 once TGTGCCACCAGTGATGGGACAGTACAAGAGACCCAGTACTTC CATSDGTVQETQYF
TRBJ2-1 TRBV5-4 TRBD2 . TGTGCCAGCAGCACCCCGTCCCGCCCGGGAGGCAATGAGCAGTTCTTC CASSTPSRPGGNEQFF
TRBJ2-1 TRBV18 TRBD2 . TGTGCCAGCTCGTCGACTAGCGGAACCTACAATGAGCAGTTCTTC CASSSTSGTYNEQFF
TRBJ2-7 TRBV29-1 TRBD1 . TGCAGCGTTAACAGGGGGCCTAACGAGCAGTACTTC CSVNRGPNEQYF
TRBJ2-5 TRBV18 . . TGTGCCAGCTCTCCTTACCGACGGACTATCCAAGAGACCCAGTACTTC CASSPYRRTIQETQYF
TRBJ1-6 TRBV7-2 . . TGTGCCAGCAGCTTATGGGCCAGTTCACCCCTCCACTTT CASSLWASSPLHF
TRBJ1-3 TRBV15 . . TGTGCCACCAGCAGAGAGGACACCTCTGGAAACACCATATATTTT CATSREDTSGNTIYF
TRBJ1-2 TRBV6-5 . . TGTGCCAGCAGTTACGATCAGGGTGCGGGGGATGGCTACACCTTC CASSYDQGAGDGYTF
TRBJ2-3 TRBV11-3 . . TGTGCCAGCAGCTTCCGGGAGGACAGACCCCGGCCGCAGTATTTT CASSFREDRPRPQYF
TRBJ1-6 TRBV27 . . TGTGCCAGCAGTCCTTTGGAGGGAATCGGTAATTCACCCCTCCACTTT CASSPLEGIGNSPLHF
TRBJ2-1 TRBV7-9 TRBD2 . TGTGCCAGCAGCGCGGCGGGGACTAGCAGACAAAGCTCCTACAATGAGCAGTTCTTC CASSAAGTSRQSSYNEQFF
TRBJ1-2 TRBV11-2 TRBD1 . TGTGCCAGCAGCTTAAGGGGGGGACAGGGCTTCGGCTACACCTTC CASSLRGGQGFGYTF